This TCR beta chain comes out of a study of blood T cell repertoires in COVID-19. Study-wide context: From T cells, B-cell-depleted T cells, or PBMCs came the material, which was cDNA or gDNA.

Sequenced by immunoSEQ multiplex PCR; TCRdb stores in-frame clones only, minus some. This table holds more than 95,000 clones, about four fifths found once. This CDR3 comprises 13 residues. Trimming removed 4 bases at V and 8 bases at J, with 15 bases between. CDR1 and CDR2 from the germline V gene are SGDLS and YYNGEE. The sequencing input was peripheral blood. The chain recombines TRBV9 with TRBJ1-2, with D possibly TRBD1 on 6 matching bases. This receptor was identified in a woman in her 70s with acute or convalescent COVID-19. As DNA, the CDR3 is TGTGCCAGCAGCTTAGACACAGGGTGGGGCTACACCTTC. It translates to CASSLDTGWGYTF. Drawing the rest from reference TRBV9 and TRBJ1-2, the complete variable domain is DSGVTQTPKHLITATGQRVTLRCSPRSGDLSVYWYQQSLDQGLQFLIQYYNGEERAKGNILERFSAQQFPDLHSELNLSSLELGDSALYFCASSLDTGWGYTFGSGTRLTVV.